These 31 T cell receptor beta chains share one sample of origin, sequenced in a study of T cell clonotyping in hematopoietic cell transplantation. This table comes from immunoSEQ multiplex PCR, and its TCRdb copy is limited to in-frame clones, with some not included. Altogether more than 15,000 clones are present, less than 80% being singletons, with the ten largest covering about 10%. The specimen was PBMCs, collected 30 days after allogeneic stem cell transplant. The receptors were sampled from a male patient between 45 and 60 years old who had an allogeneic stem cell transplant from an unrelated donor, so T cells may come from the graft donor. Some clones in this sample may be carry-over from other donors' samples.

This clone showed up just a few times. The chain is built from TRBV5-4 and TRBJ2-2; tentatively, D is TRBD2 (5 bases). The V gene lost 2 bases and the J gene lost 1 base, with 6 bases spanning the gap. Germline CDR1 SGHNT, CDR2 YYREEE (reference sequence). The CDR3 spans 14 residues. The chain's CDR3 is CASSFEGNTGELFF. CDR3 coding DNA: TGTGCCAGCAGCTTTGAGGGGAACACCGGGGAGCTGTTTTTT. Full variable domain (missing parts from reference TRBV5-4 and TRBJ2-2): ETGVTQSPTHLIKTRGQQVTLRCSSQSGHNTVSWYQQALGQGPQFIFQYYREEENGRGNFPPRFSGLQFPNYSSELNVNALELDDSALYLCASSFEGNTGELFFGEGSRLTVL.

In its sample, this clone was seen a few times. The chain is built from TRBV9 and TRBJ2-2, with TRBD1 identical over 8 bases. CDR1 and CDR2 (germline): SGDLS, YYNGEE. V shed 0 bases and J 1 base; nucleotides not matched to a gene: 5. CDR3 length equals 17 residues. The CDR3 loop is CASSVGLGTGNTGELFF. Here the CDR3 DNA reads TGTGCCAGCAGCGTAGGGTTGGGGACAGGGAACACCGGGGAGCTGTTTTTT.

This clone was counted a few times. The rearrangement joins TRBV5-5 to TRBJ1-2; D may be TRBD1 (6 bases). This CDR3 has 14 residues. V was clipped by 0 bases and J by 0 bases, with 6 bases between them. Germline-derived CDR1 and CDR2 are SGHKS and YYEKEE (reference sequence). Written as DNA, the CDR3 is TGTGCCAGCAGCTTGGGGACAGCTAACTATGGCTACACCTTC. It is translated as CASSLGTANYGYTF.

The chain joins TRBV4-2 to TRBJ2-5; 8 bases fit TRBD2. J was trimmed by 0 bases and V by 4 bases; bases with no gene match: 10. Germline values: CDR1 LGHNA, CDR2 YNFKEQ. The CDR3 sequence is 17 residues long. CDR3 DNA: TGTGCCAGCAGCCGCCAAGAGGAGCGGGGGTACCAAGAGACCCAGTACTTC. Its translation is CASSRQEERGYQETQYF.

The sample holds a few counts of this clone. The J gene is TRBJ2-2, the V gene TRBV5-1, with no clear D. Trimming shortened V by 0 bases and J by 5 bases, and 2 bases separated the two germline ends. Germline V CDR1 and CDR2: SGHRS, YFSETQ. CDR3 length: 12 residues. This CDR3 reads CASSLATGELFF. DNA for the CDR3: TGCGCCAGCAGCTTGGCGACCGGGGAGCTGTTTTTT.

This clone came up a few times. The genes are TRBV4-3 and TRBJ1-1, with D unresolved. V lost 1 base and J lost 4, with 7 bases in between. The CDR3 has 13 residues. CDR1 and CDR2 (germline): LGHNA, YSLEER. In nucleotides, the CDR3 is TGCGCCAGCAGCCAAGGGTGGGGCACTGAAGCTTTCTTT. Translation: CASSQGWGTEAFF.

The table lists this clone with a few counts. The DNA of the CDR3 is TGTGCCAGCGGCGGCTTACCCTACGAGCAGTACTTC. It specifies CASGGLPYEQYF. The chain joins TRBV28 to TRBJ2-5, with unresolved D. The DNA end lines up better with TRBJ2-7; the J call may be wrong. The germline V gene has CDR1 MDHEN and CDR2 SYDVKM. The CDR3 has 12 residues.

This chain connects TRBV20-1 to TRBJ2-7; 8 nucleotides match TRBD1. This CDR3 region has 10 residues. Per germline, CDR1 DFQATT and CDR2 SNEGSKA (reference sequence). The CDR3 nucleotides read TGCAGCGCAGGGGGCGCGGGGCAGTACTTC. Its protein is CSAGGAGQYF.

This clone was found a few times. In DNA form, the CDR3 reads TGTGCCAGCAGTGAAGCGTTAGCGGGGGGAGCCACAGATACGCAGTATTTT. Its protein product is CASSEALAGGATDTQYF. The chain employs TRBV6-1 and TRBJ2-3; 10 bases align to TRBD2. V lost 0 bases, J lost 2 bases, and 5 bases stayed unmatched. This CDR3 contains 17 residues. Germline V CDR1 and CDR2: MNHNS, SASEGT.

This clone appeared a few times. The CDR3 nucleotides are TGTGCCAGCAGTGAAGGGGGCGGTGATACGCAGTATTTT. Amino acid sequence: CASSEGGGDTQYF. The chain joins TRBV2 to TRBJ2-3, with D possibly being TRBD1 (5 bases). Germline V CDR1 and CDR2: SNHLY, FYNNEI. Trimming pared 1 base from V and 6 bases from J, leaving 8 bases between. The CDR3 consists of 13 residues.

The chain has TRBV2 and TRBJ2-7; D perhaps matches TRBD1 (5 bases). V was cut by 5 bases and J by 0 bases, with 8 bases left in between. The CDR3 has 13 residues. Germline-derived CDR1 and CDR2 are SNHLY and FYNNEI. The CDR3 nucleotides read TGTGCCAGCAGTCTGACAGCCTCCTACGAGCAGTACTTC. This translates into CASSLTASYEQYF.

The V and J genes are TRBV4-1 and TRBJ2-7, with 10 nucleotides matching TRBD1. Unmatched junction bases numbered 6, after V lost 4 bases and J lost 6 bases. This CDR3 comprises 14 residues. CDR1 is MGHRA, CDR2 YSYEKL, per germline. CDR3 DNA sequence: TGCGCCAGCAGCCGAGGACAGGGGGATGCCGAGCAGTACTTC. Its protein product is CASSRGQGDAEQYF.

This sequence joins TRBV5-6 and TRBJ2-7, with 11 positions matching TRBD1. The V gene's germline CDR1 is SGHDT and CDR2 YYEEEE. V gave up 5 bases and J gave up 3 bases; unmatched junction bases: 1. The CDR3 extends over 13 amino acids. CDR3 sequence (DNA): TGTGCCAGCAGGGGGACAGGGGGCTACGAGCAGTACTTC. Protein product: CASRGTGGYEQYF.

The chain employs TRBV30 and TRBJ1-5, with 8 positions matching TRBD1. With 0 bases clipped from V and 6 bases from J, the junction kept 4 bases outside the gene matches. The CDR3 totals 14 residues. From germline, CDR1 is GTSNPN and CDR2 SVGIG (reference sequence). The CDR3 DNA reads as TGTGCCTGGAGTGTCAGGGGGCGCGGTCAGCCCCAGCATTTT. Residues: CAWSVRGRGQPQHF.

The V call is TRBV9, the J call TRBJ2-6; D uncertain. The CDR3 runs 12 residues. The V end lost 7 bases, the J end lost 13 bases, and 15 bases lay between the germline ends. Germline loops: CDR1 SGDLS, CDR2 YYNGEE. CDR3 nucleotide sequence: TGTGCCAGCTCGAGCCAGATGATGGTCCTGACTTTC. Its translation is CASSSQMMVLTF.

The chain joins TRBV6-6 to TRBJ2-1, with TRBD1 identical over 9 bases. V gave up 6 bases and J gave up 2 bases; unmatched junction bases: 5. The germline CDR1 and CDR2 sequences are MNHNY and SVGAGI (reference sequence). This CDR3 has 15 residues. The CDR3 is CASRGGTGTYNEQFF. In nucleotides, the CDR3 is TGTGCCAGCAGGGGAGGGACAGGGACCTACAATGAGCAGTTCTTC.

The chain has TRBV30 and TRBJ2-5; D is uncertain. The ends were cut back, 2 bases at V and 5 bases at J, with 9 bases in the middle. Germline loops: CDR1 GTSNPN, CDR2 SVGIG (reference sequence). CDR3 length equals 12 residues. CDR3: CAWSYLWETQYF. In DNA form, the CDR3 reads TGTGCCTGGAGTTACCTGTGGGAGACCCAGTACTTC.

The rearrangement joins TRBV6-6 to TRBJ2-3, with TRBD1 identical over 9 bases. Trimming took 2 bases from V and 3 from J; bases not matched to a gene: 3. This CDR3 region has 15 residues. Germline V gives CDR1 MNHNY, CDR2 SVGAGI (reference sequence). As DNA, the CDR3 is TGTGCCAGCAGTTACGACAGGGGGGGGACAGATACGCAGTATTTT. Its translation is CASSYDRGGTDTQYF.

The V and J genes are TRBV4-1 and TRBJ1-2; D possibly corresponds to TRBD1 (5 bases). Germline V CDR1 and CDR2: MGHRA, YSYEKL. Trimming cost V 6 bases and J 2 bases, with 19 bases left between them. This CDR3 comprises 16 residues. The CDR3 bases are TGCGCCAGCAGGACGGCAGGGAATGGTGGGAACTATGGCTACACCTTC. Amino acids: CASRTAGNGGNYGYTF.

This clone was seen a few times. This chain uses TRBV30 with TRBJ2-7; the D gene could be TRBD1 or TRBD2 (5 bases each). This CDR3 has 13 amino acids. V gave up 0 bases and J gave up 4 bases, with 10 bases separating them. Germline assignment: CDR1 GTSNPN and CDR2 SVGIG (reference sequence). CDR3 protein: CAWSVGTVYEQYF. The DNA for the CDR3 is TGTGCCTGGAGTGTTGGGACCGTGTACGAGCAGTACTTC.

This chain links TRBV6-6 with TRBJ2-7; D tentatively fits TRBD1 or TRBD2 (5 bases each). This CDR3 spans 14 amino acids. V gave up 7 bases and J gave up 6 bases, with 19 bases separating them. CDR1 and CDR2 (germline): MNHNY, SVGAGI (reference sequence). The CDR3 bases are TGTGCCAGCACCTCGGCAGGGACCTTTAGCGAGCAGTACTTC. It specifies CASTSAGTFSEQYF.

V and J are TRBV30 and TRBJ2-2; 11 nucleotides align to TRBD2. This CDR3 spans 14 amino acids. Germline CDR1 is GTSNPN and CDR2 is SVGIG (reference sequence). Germline trimming cut 8 bases from V and 4 bases from J; bases unmatched to any gene: 6. CDR3 sequence reads: CAHTSGRLTGELFF. CDR3 sequence (DNA): TGTGCCCACACTAGCGGGAGACTCACCGGGGAGCTGTTTTTT.

The gene calls are TRBV25-1 and TRBJ1-2; TRBD1 matches at 7 bases. J was trimmed by 3 bases and V by 8 bases; bases with no gene match: 15. Germline V CDR1 and CDR2: MGHDK, SYGVNS. The CDR3 extends over 16 amino acids. The CDR3 spells CASSSAGRGRDYGYTF. The CDR3 bases are TGTGCCAGCTCTTCGGCTGGGAGGGGGCGAGACTATGGCTACACCTTC.

V and J are TRBV30 and TRBJ1-1; D is undetermined. Between the trimmed V and J ends, which lost 0 bases and 1 base, there was a span of 9 bases. CDR1 and CDR2 from the germline V gene are GTSNPN and SVGIG (reference sequence). The CDR3 contains 14 residues. The CDR3: CAWSVPPQNTEAFF. The CDR3 region has the DNA TGTGCCTGGAGTGTACCTCCCCAGAACACTGAAGCTTTCTTT.

By share, this clone counts as medium-sized. This chain connects TRBV20-1 to TRBJ1-1; D is uncertain. The CDR3 contains 10 residues. Germline assignment: CDR1 DFQATT and CDR2 SNEGSKA (reference sequence). The CDR3: CTMGYTEAFF. In DNA form, the CDR3 reads TGCACGATGGGATATACTGAAGCTTTCTTT.

The chain couples TRBV14 to TRBJ1-1; D is perhaps TRBD1 (6 bases). Deletions cut 5 bases from V and 5 bases from J, with 18 bases between. The CDR3 length is 15 residues. Per germline, CDR1 SGHDN and CDR2 FVKESK. This chain's CDR3 is CASSEGGAMATEAFF. CDR3 nucleotide sequence: TGTGCCAGCAGCGAAGGGGGGGCTATGGCGACTGAAGCTTTCTTT. Combining the CDR3 with reference TRBV14 and TRBJ1-1 gives the whole variable domain EAGVTQFPSHSVIEKGQTVTLRCDPISGHDNLYWYRRVMGKEIKFLLHFVKESKQDESGMPNNRFLAERTGGTYSTLKVQPAELEDSGVYFCASSEGGAMATEAFFGQGTRLTVV.

The genes are TRBV30 and TRBJ1-5; D is unclear. The CDR3 sequence is 14 residues long. Trimming stripped 2 bases from V and 0 bases from J, with 8 bases between. Germline CDR1 is GTSNPN and CDR2 is SVGIG (reference sequence). The CDR3 DNA sequence: TGTGCCTGGAGTAGCGGGAATAGCAATCAGCCCCAGCATTTT. Its translation: CAWSSGNSNQPQHF.

The table lists this clone with a few counts. The gene calls are TRBV2 and TRBJ1-6; 8 bases fit TRBD1. The junction had 5 bases not matched to a gene; V was cut back by 6 bases and J by 7 bases. CDR1 and CDR2 (germline): SNHLY, FYNNEI. This CDR3 has 14 amino acids. In DNA, the CDR3 is TGTGCCAGCAGGGTCAGGGGGCAGAATTCACCCCTCCACTTT. This translates into CASRVRGQNSPLHF. Full variable domain (missing parts from reference TRBV2 and TRBJ1-6): EPEVTQTPSHQVTQMGQEVILRCVPISNHLYFYWYRQILGQKVEFLVSFYNNEISEKSEIFDDQFSVERPDGSNFTLKIRSTKLEDSAMYFCASRVRGQNSPLHFGNGTRLTVT.

In its sample, this clone was seen a few times. The rearrangement links TRBV28 to TRBJ2-6; no firm D call. Trimming pared 3 bases from V and 4 bases from J, leaving 10 bases between. Germline V gene sequence: CDR1 MDHEN, CDR2 SYDVKM. CDR3 size: 15 residues. The CDR3, as DNA: TGTGCCAGCAGTTTTGACAAGTCCGGGGCCAACGTCCTGACTTTC. Translated: CASSFDKSGANVLTF.

The chain combines TRBV7-2 with TRBJ2-5, with D possibly being TRBD1 (7 bases). The germline V gene encodes CDR1 SGHTA and CDR2 FQGNSA. The CDR3 contains 12 residues. The V and J ends lost 7 bases and 8 bases respectively, with 14 bases between them. This CDR3 reads CASNPQGGTQYF. CDR3 sequence (DNA): TGTGCCAGCAATCCCCAGGGGGGAACCCAGTACTTC.

This clone was detected a few times. This chain links TRBV6-1 with TRBJ2-1, with D perhaps TRBD1 (7 bases). The CDR3 is made up of 12 amino acids. V shed 2 bases and J shed 12 bases, with 11 bases lying between them. Germline V gene lookup returns CDR1 MNHNS and CDR2 SASEGT. CDR3 protein: CASSERQGGQFF. CDR3 DNA: TGTGCCAGCAGTGAACGGCAGGGGGGGCAGTTCTTC.